A single sample gave rise to the 27 T cell receptor beta chains below, sequenced in a study of blood T cell repertoires in COVID-19. Libraries were prepared by immunoSEQ multiplex PCR; TCRdb keeps only in-frame clonotypes and omits some of them. Here the sample spans approximately 190,000 clones, more than 75% being singletons. Sample: peripheral blood. These TCRs come from a man aged 35-49 years with active or convalescent COVID-19.

V is TRBV9 and J is TRBJ2-1; TRBD2 aligns across 10 bases. V lost 0 bases to trimming and J lost 8 bases; unmatched junction nucleotides: 8. Germline values: CDR1 SGDLS, CDR2 YYNGEE. This CDR3 spans 16 amino acids. The CDR3 here is CASSVVASGGADEQFF. CDR3 nucleotide sequence: TGTGCCAGCAGCGTAGTAGCGAGCGGGGGGGCCGATGAGCAGTTCTTC.

This clone came up once. The CDR3 sequence is CASSPVRVKGDEQYF. In nucleotides, the CDR3 is TGTGCCAGCAGCCCCGTCAGGGTAAAGGGTGACGAGCAGTACTTC. V is TRBV14 and J is TRBJ2-7; D is perhaps TRBD1 (5 bases). There are 15 residues in the CDR3. Per germline, CDR1 SGHDN and CDR2 FVKESK. Trimming took off 4 bases at V and 5 bases at J, with 18 bases between the two ends.

This chain joins TRBV25-1 and TRBJ1-2, with 9 bases aligning to TRBD1. The CDR3 extends over 14 amino acids. The V segment lost 8 bases and the J segment 1 base; nucleotides outside the gene matches: 5. Germline CDR1 reads MGHDK; CDR2 reads SYGVNS. The CDR3 sequence is CASSKDRGNYGYTF. CDR3 nucleotides: TGTGCCAGCTCAAAGGACAGGGGTAACTATGGCTACACCTTC.

This clone occurred a few times. V usage is TRBV7-2 and J usage is TRBJ2-3, with TRBD2 matching 9 bases. From germline, CDR1 is SGHTA and CDR2 FQGNSA. V lost 2 bases, J lost 2 bases, and 5 bases stayed unmatched. The CDR3 loop spans 16 amino acids. CDR3: CASSLSGGGVTDTQYF. In DNA form, the CDR3 reads TGTGCCAGCAGCTTAAGTGGCGGGGGGGTCACAGATACGCAGTATTTT.

The CDR3 DNA sequence: TGTGCCAGCTCCCGTCTGACTAAAACTGAAGCTTTCTTT. This gives the protein CASSRLTKTEAFF. The rearrangement uses TRBV6-6 and TRBJ1-1; D is unclear. The CDR3 contains 13 residues. V was trimmed by 8 bases and J by 5 bases, leaving 15 bases between them. Germline values: CDR1 MNHNY, CDR2 SVGAGI (reference sequence).

The chain couples TRBV13 to TRBJ2-7; tentatively, D is TRBD2 (6 bases). The V and J ends lost 0 bases and 0 bases respectively, with 15 bases between them. CDR1 is PRHDT and CDR2 is FYEKMQ in the germline V gene (reference sequence). This CDR3 is built from 17 residues. CDR3 sequence (DNA): TGTGCCAGCAGCTTAGGTTGGAGGGAACAGGACTCCTACGAGCAGTACTTC. Translating it yields CASSLGWREQDSYEQYF.

This rearrangement joins TRBV29-1 to TRBJ1-1; TRBD1 matches 7 bases. The germline V gene has CDR1 SQVTM and CDR2 ANQGSEA. The CDR3 consists of 13 residues. Losses at the gene ends were 6 bases for V and 5 bases for J; bases not matched to a gene: 9. The CDR3 DNA follows: TGCAGCGTAAACCGACAGGGCGGAACTGAAGCTTTCTTT. It encodes CSVNRQGGTEAFF.

CDR3 DNA sequence: TGTGCCAGCAGCCCTTCGGGACAGGGGGCCTATGGCTACACCTTC. Residues: CASSPSGQGAYGYTF. This rearrangement joins TRBV3-1 (or the pseudogene TRBV3-2) to TRBJ1-2, with TRBD1 matching over 12 bases. Trimming took 4 bases from V and 4 from J; bases not matched to a gene: 4. The CDR3 totals 15 residues. The germline V gene encodes CDR1 LGHDT and CDR2 YNNKEL (reference sequence).

The chain couples TRBV19 to TRBJ2-3; 14 bases are a match to TRBD2. V shed 6 bases, J shed 9 bases, and the junction held 8 bases outside the gene matches. Germline V gives CDR1 LNHDA, CDR2 SQIVND (reference sequence). The CDR3 totals 15 residues. The CDR3 spells CASRQTSGGAETQYF. CDR3 DNA sequence: TGTGCCAGTAGGCAGACTAGCGGGGGGGCGGAAACGCAGTATTTT.

The chain links TRBV12-3 or TRBV12-4 to TRBJ1-5, with 8 bases lining up with TRBD1. The ends lost 4 bases at V and 7 bases at J; junction bases unmatched: 3. CDR3 length equals 13 residues. CDR3 DNA sequence: TGTGCCAGCAGTTCAGGGGGCTGGCAGCCCCAGCATTTT. Encoded protein: CASSSGGWQPQHF.

This clone is a singleton in its sample. The chain couples TRBV6-5 to TRBJ2-6, with unresolved D. Trimming left V 2 bases short and J 0 bases short, with 8 bases between. The length of the CDR3 is 16 residues. Germline-derived CDR1 and CDR2 are MNHEY and SVGAGI. CDR3 residues: CASSYLRGSGANVLTF. In DNA, the CDR3 is TGTGCCAGCAGTTACCTGCGTGGCTCTGGGGCCAACGTCCTGACTTTC.

The rearrangement uses TRBV11-2 and TRBJ2-7; D is perhaps TRBD1 (6 bases). V dropped 5 bases and J dropped 3 bases, with 17 bases sitting between them. The CDR3 covers 15 residues. Per germline, CDR1 SGHAT and CDR2 FQNNGV. The CDR3 DNA reads as TGTGCCAGCAGCCCAAGAGGTGGGACACACTACGAGCAGTACTTC. Translation gives CASSPRGGTHYEQYF. Using reference TRBV11-2 and TRBJ2-7 for the parts outside the CDR3, the full variable domain is EAGVAQSPRYKIIEKRQSVAFWCNPISGHATLYWYQQILGQGPKLLIQFQNNGVVDDSQLPKDRFSAERLKGVDSTLKIQPAKLEDSAVYLCASSPRGGTHYEQYFGPGTRLTVT.

This sequence joins TRBV7-9 and TRBJ1-5, with D possibly matching TRBD1 (5 bases). V lost 0 bases and J 4 bases, leaving 7 bases between the germline ends. The CDR3 consists of 14 residues. Per the germline V gene, CDR1 is SEHNR and CDR2 is FQNEAQ (reference sequence). The CDR3 region is CASSLAGGNQPQHF. CDR3 DNA: TGTGCCAGCAGCTTAGCGGGGGGAAATCAGCCCCAGCATTTT.

The chain combines TRBV5-1 with TRBJ2-6, with D maybe TRBD1 (5 bases). The CDR3 runs to 14 residues. Trimming took off 5 bases at V and 2 bases at J, with 8 bases between the two ends. Per germline, CDR1 SGHRS and CDR2 YFSETQ. CDR3 in amino acids: CASSKGTGANVLTF. The CDR3 nucleotides are TGCGCCAGCAGTAAGGGGACTGGGGCCAACGTCCTGACTTTC.

The chain employs TRBV6-5 and TRBJ2-7; TRBD2 matches at 8 bases. CDR1 and CDR2 (germline): MNHEY, SVGAGI. The CDR3 runs 16 residues. Trimming took 2 bases from V and 4 from J; bases not matched to a gene: 10. The CDR3 sequence: CASSYGGGQGGYEQYF. Here the CDR3 DNA reads TGTGCCAGCAGTTACGGCGGGGGGCAGGGTGGGTACGAGCAGTACTTC.

This clone has just a few counts. The chain combines TRBV6-2 or TRBV6-3 with TRBJ1-2; unclear D gene. CDR3 length equals 13 residues. V was cut by 6 bases and J by 1 base, with 9 bases left in between. Germline V gene data show CDR1 as MNHEY and CDR2 as SVGEGT. The CDR3 protein is CASSKEDNYGYTF. The CDR3 DNA reads TGTGCCAGCAGCAAAGAGGATAACTATGGCTACACCTTC.

V and J are TRBV14 and TRBJ1-2, with a weak D call TRBD1 (5 bases). Trimming stripped 4 bases from V and 3 bases from J, with 12 bases between. Germline V lookup: CDR1 SGHDN, CDR2 FVKESK. The CDR3 is 14 residues long. For the CDR3, the DNA is TGTGCCAGCAGCCTTGGGGGGTACGACTATGGCTACACCTTC. Its protein is CASSLGGYDYGYTF. Full variable domain (outside the CDR3, taken from reference TRBV14 and TRBJ1-2): EAGVTQFPSHSVIEKGQTVTLRCDPISGHDNLYWYRRVMGKEIKFLLHFVKESKQDESGMPNNRFLAERTGGTYSTLKVQPAELEDSGVYFCASSLGGYDYGYTFGSGTRLTVV.

The chain couples TRBV6-5 to TRBJ1-2; 8 bases map to TRBD1. The V segment lost 2 bases and the J segment 5 bases; nucleotides outside the gene matches: 7. CDR1 MNHEY and CDR2 SVGAGI come from the germline V gene. The CDR3 is 15 amino acids. The CDR3, as DNA: TGTGCCAGCAGTTACATGCAGGGGGCAGGTTATGGCTACACCTTC. Protein product: CASSYMQGAGYGYTF.

The chain couples TRBV15 to TRBJ2-7; tentative D call: TRBD2 (5 bases). There are 15 residues in the CDR3. The germline CDR1 and CDR2 sequences are LNHNV and YYDKDF (reference sequence). Trimming removed 1 base at V and 2 bases at J, with 12 bases between. The CDR3 nucleotides read TGTGCCACCAGCAGAGGGACGGAGGCGACCTACGAGCAGTACTTC. Its translation is CATSRGTEATYEQYF.

The chain links TRBV5-1 to TRBJ1-1; 10 bases agree with TRBD1. This CDR3 comprises 16 residues. V gave up 6 bases and J gave up 3 bases; unmatched junction bases: 11. CDR1 SGHRS and CDR2 YFSETQ come from the germline V gene. The CDR3 sequence: CASIGTGTGAYTEAFF. The CDR3 DNA sequence: TGCGCCAGCATAGGCACCGGGACAGGGGCTTACACTGAAGCTTTCTTT.

The genes are TRBV21-1 and TRBJ1-6. TRBV21-1 is reported as a pseudogene. The length of the CDR3 is 15 residues. The CDR3 DNA sequence: TGTGCCAGCAGCCCAAGGGGGGGAAATAATTCACCCCTCCACTTT. Protein sequence: CASSPRGGNNSPLHF.

The rearrangement links TRBV10-3 to TRBJ2-1; tentatively, D is TRBD1 (7 bases). V was cut by 10 bases and J by 4 bases, with 20 bases left in between. This CDR3 has 15 residues. Germline V gene sequence: CDR1 ENHRY, CDR2 SYGVKD. CDR3 bases: TGTGCCACCGCCTACGGACAGGAGGGTTACAATGAGCAGTTCTTC. This translates into CATAYGQEGYNEQFF.

The rearrangement links TRBV29-1 to TRBJ2-1; perhaps TRBD1 as D (7 bases). The CDR3 runs to 11 residues. Trimming pared 5 bases from V and 9 bases from J, leaving 11 bases between. Per the germline V gene, CDR1 is SQVTM and CDR2 is ANQGSEA. Here the CDR3 reads CSVSGGGEQFF. The CDR3 coding sequence is TGCAGCGTTTCAGGGGGAGGTGAGCAGTTCTTC.

The chain combines TRBV19 with TRBJ1-1, with 8 bases lining up with TRBD1. The germline gives CDR1 LNHDA, CDR2 SQIVND (reference sequence). The V gene end was trimmed by 5 bases and the J gene end by 1 base; junction bases not matched to a gene: 6. The CDR3 is made up of 15 amino acids. The CDR3 region has the DNA TGTGCCAGTAGTCGACAGGGGCCAGGGAACACTGAAGCTTTCTTT. Protein: CASSRQGPGNTEAFF.

This clone was counted once. This rearrangement joins TRBV19 to TRBJ2-7; D remains ambiguous. Per the germline V gene, CDR1 is LNHDA and CDR2 is SQIVND (reference sequence). V lost 1 base, J lost 3 bases, and 4 bases lay in between. The CDR3 length is 12 residues. CDR3: CASSIGSYEQYF. In nucleotides, the CDR3 is TGTGCCAGTAGTATAGGCAGCTACGAGCAGTACTTC.

The chain carries TRBV6-5 and TRBJ1-6; D unresolved. Germline V CDR1 and CDR2: MNHEY, SVGAGI. CDR3 length: 15 amino acids. Trimming shortened V by 7 bases and J by 0 bases, and 10 bases separated the two germline ends. This CDR3 reads CASKEESSYNSPLHF. The CDR3, as DNA: TGTGCCAGCAAGGAGGAAAGCTCCTATAATTCACCCCTCCACTTT.

V gene TRBV6-5 combines with J gene TRBJ1-5; 7 nucleotides match TRBD1. The CDR3 has 14 amino acids. Germline V gene data show CDR1 as MNHEY and CDR2 as SVGAGI. Losses at the gene ends were 6 bases for V and 4 bases for J; bases not matched to a gene: 6. CDR3: CASRVTGSNQPQHF. The CDR3 nucleotides read TGTGCCAGCAGGGTGACAGGGTCGAATCAGCCCCAGCATTTT.